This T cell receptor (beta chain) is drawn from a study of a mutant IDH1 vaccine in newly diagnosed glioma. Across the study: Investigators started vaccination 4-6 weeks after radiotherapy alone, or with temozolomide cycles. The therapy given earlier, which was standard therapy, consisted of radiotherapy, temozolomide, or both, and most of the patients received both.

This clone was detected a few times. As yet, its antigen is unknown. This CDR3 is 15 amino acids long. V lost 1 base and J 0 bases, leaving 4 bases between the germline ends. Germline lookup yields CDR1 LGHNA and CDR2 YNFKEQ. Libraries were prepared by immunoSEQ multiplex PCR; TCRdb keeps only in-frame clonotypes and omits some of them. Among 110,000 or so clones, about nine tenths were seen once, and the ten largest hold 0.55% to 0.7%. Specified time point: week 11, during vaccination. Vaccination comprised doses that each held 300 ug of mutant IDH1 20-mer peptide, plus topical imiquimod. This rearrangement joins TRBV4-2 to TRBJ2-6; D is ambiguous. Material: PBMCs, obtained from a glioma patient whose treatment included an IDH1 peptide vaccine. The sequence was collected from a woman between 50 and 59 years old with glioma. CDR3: CASSQGGSGANVLTF. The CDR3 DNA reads TGTGCCAGCAGCCAAGGCGGCTCTGGGGCCAACGTCCTGACTTTC.